This T cell receptor beta chain was profiled in a study of T cell responses to AZD1222 COVID-19 vaccine. Whole-study findings and limits: The donor cohort was predominantly white British with a female majority, and clonal diversity may have been underestimated. Vaccination with two AZD1222 doses was followed by a rise in Spike-specific TCR breadth and depth. Nearly half of spike-specific TCRs reportedly target unmutated variant regions. CD4 TCRs linked to vaccination spanned spike, dominating at 160-218 and 743-854.

In this sample, this clone turned up a few times. The antigen is not known. Generated by immunoSEQ multiplex PCR, the TCRdb table keeps only in-frame clones and is missing some. The repertoire holds about 170,000 clones, with over 85% as singletons. V was clipped by 1 base and J by 0 bases, with 8 bases between them. Per the germline V gene, CDR1 is SGHTA and CDR2 is FQGNSA. The CDR3 covers 15 residues. This chain uses TRBV7-2 with TRBJ2-3; no definite D call. The sample in question was peripheral blood, obtained on day 0 of AZD1222 vaccination. The TCR sequence derives from an adult in good health. CDR3 sequence (DNA): TGTGCCAGCAGCTTAGTGCATCCAAGCACAGATACGCAGTATTTT. It yields the protein CASSLVHPSTDTQYF.